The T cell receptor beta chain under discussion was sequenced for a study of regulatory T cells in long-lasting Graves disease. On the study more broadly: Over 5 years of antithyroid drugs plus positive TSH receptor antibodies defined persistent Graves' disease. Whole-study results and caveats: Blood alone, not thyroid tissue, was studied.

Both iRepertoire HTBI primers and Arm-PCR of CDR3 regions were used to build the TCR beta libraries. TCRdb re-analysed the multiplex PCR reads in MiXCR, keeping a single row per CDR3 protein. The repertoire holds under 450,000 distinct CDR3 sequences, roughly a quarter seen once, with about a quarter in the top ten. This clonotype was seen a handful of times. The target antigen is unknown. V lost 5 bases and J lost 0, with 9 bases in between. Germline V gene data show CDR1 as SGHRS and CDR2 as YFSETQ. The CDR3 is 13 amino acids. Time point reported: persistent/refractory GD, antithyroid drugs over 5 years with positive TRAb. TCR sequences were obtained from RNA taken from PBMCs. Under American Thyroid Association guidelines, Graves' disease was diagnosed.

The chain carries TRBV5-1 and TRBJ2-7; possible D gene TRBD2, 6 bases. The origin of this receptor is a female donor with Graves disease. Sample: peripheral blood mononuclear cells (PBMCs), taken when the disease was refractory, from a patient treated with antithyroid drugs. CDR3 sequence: CASRLAASYEQYF. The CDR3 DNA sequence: TGCGCCAGCAGATTAGCGGCCTCCTACGAGCAGTACTTC.